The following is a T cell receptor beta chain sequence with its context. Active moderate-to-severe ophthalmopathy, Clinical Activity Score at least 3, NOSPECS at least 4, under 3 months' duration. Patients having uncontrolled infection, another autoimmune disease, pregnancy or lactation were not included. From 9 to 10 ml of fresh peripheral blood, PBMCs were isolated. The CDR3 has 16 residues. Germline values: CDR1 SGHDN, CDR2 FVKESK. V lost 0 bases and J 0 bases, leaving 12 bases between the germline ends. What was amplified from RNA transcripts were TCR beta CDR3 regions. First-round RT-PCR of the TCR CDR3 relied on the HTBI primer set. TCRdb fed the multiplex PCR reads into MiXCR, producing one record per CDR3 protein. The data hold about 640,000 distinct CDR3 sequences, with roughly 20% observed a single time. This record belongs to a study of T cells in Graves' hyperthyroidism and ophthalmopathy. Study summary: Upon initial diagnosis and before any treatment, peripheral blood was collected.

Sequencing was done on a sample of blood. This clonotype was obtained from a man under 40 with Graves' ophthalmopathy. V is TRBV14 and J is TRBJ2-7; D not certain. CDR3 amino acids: CASSQDIAPGSYEQYF. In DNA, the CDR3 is TGTGCCAGCAGCCAAGATATCGCCCCAGGCTCCTACGAGCAGTACTTC.